Listed below are T cell receptor beta chains from one sample, sequenced in a study of blood T cell repertoires in COVID-19. Generated by immunoSEQ multiplex PCR, the TCRdb table keeps only in-frame clones and is missing some. The table has some 320,000 clones, roughly 90% seen once. Sequencing input: PBMCs or T cells enriched from blood (not recorded which). The receptors were gathered from a woman between 45 and 65 years old who had been exposed to COVID-19. Each CDR3 is given with its conserved first and last residue. A D gene is named only where the DNA matches it firmly. Clone size, where shown, is once, few, many, or a class for clones that have expanded.

abundance	v_gene	d_gene	j_gene	CDR3aa	CDR3nt
-	TRBV9	TRBD1	TRBJ1-2	CASSGKTGINGYTF	TGTGCCAGCAGCGGAAAGACAGGGATAAATGGCTACACCTTC
-	TRBV11-3	TRBD2	TRBJ2-3	CASSTLAGGLTDTQYF	TGTGCCAGCAGCACATTAGCGGGGGGTTTGACAGATACGCAGTATTTT
few	TRBV7-9	-	TRBJ1-4	CASIEQGQANEKLFF	TGTGCCAGCATAGAACAGGGTCAGGCTAATGAAAAACTGTTTTTT
-	TRBV29-1	-	TRBJ1-5	CSAWGGAGQPQHF	TGCAGCGCCTGGGGGGGGGCAGGACAGCCCCAGCATTTT
-	TRBV7-9	-	TRBJ1-2	CASSFINYGYTF	TGTGCCAGCAGCTTCATTAACTATGGCTACACCTTC
once	TRBV14	-	TRBJ2-5	CASSQGAGETQYF	TGTGCCAGCAGCCAAGGGGCGGGAGAGACCCAGTACTTC
-	TRBV13	TRBD2	TRBJ2-7	CASSPDPSGGKYEQYF	TGTGCCAGCAGCCCCGACCCTAGCGGGGGGAAGTACGAGCAGTACTTC
-	TRBV4-2	-	TRBJ2-7	CASSPQVLNSYQGSEQYF	TGTGCCAGCAGCCCCCAAGTTCTGAATTCCTATCAAGGGAGCGAGCAGTACTTC
-	TRBV28	TRBD1	TRBJ1-2	CASRPDRGNYGYTF	TGTGCCAGCAGGCCCGACAGGGGGAACTATGGCTACACCTTC
-	TRBV9	TRBD1	TRBJ2-3	CASSIPGQSEDTQYF	TGTGCCAGCAGCATTCCGGGACAGTCCGAAGATACGCAGTATTTT
-	TRBV5-5	TRBD1	TRBJ1-4	CASSLAIDRANNEKLFF	TGTGCCAGCAGCTTGGCCATTGACAGGGCCAATAATGAAAAACTGTTTTTT
-	TRBV30	-	TRBJ1-3	CAWSRGAGNTIYF	TGTGCCTGGAGTCGGGGGGCTGGAAACACCATATATTTT
-	TRBV5-6	TRBD1	TRBJ1-2	CASSPWDSGYTF	TGTGCCAGCAGCCCCTGGGACAGCGGCTACACCTTC
-	TRBV2	-	TRBJ1-4	CASRREAGEKLFF	TGTGCCAGCAGGCGGGAGGCGGGTGAAAAACTGTTTTTT
-	TRBV28	-	TRBJ1-6	CASSRSSPLHF	TGTGCCAGCAGCCGAAGCTCACCTCTCCACTTT
-	TRBV19	TRBD1	TRBJ1-2	CASRETGLYGYTF	TGTGCCAGTAGAGAGACAGGGCTCTATGGCTACACCTTC
-	TRBV5-1	TRBD1	TRBJ2-1	CASSPPGQGYNEQFF	TGCGCCAGCAGCCCGCCCGGACAGGGCTACAATGAGCAGTTCTTC
-	TRBV7-2	-	TRBJ2-7	CASSLVTGKTYEQYF	TGTGCCAGCAGCCTGGTGACAGGAAAAACCTACGAGCAGTACTTC
-	TRBV5-1	-	TRBJ1-2	CASSVLGDESAGYTF	TGCGCCAGCAGCGTGTTAGGGGATGAATCTGCGGGCTACACCTTC
-	TRBV28	-	TRBJ1-2	CASSPREYGYTF	TGTGCCAGCTCCCCGAGGGAGTATGGCTACACCTTC
-	TRBV14	-	TRBJ1-1	CASSQRSISGNTEAFF	TGTGCCAGCAGCCAAAGAAGCATTAGTGGGAACACTGAAGCTTTCTTT
-	TRBV18	TRBD1	TRBJ2-1	CASSPGDRDGEQFF	TGTGCCAGCTCACCCGGGGACAGGGACGGTGAGCAGTTCTTC
-	TRBV15	-	TRBJ1-5	CATSPGSPGGQPQHF	TGTGCCACCAGCCCCGGCTCCCCGGGGGGTCAGCCCCAGCATTTT
-	TRBV2	-	TRBJ1-5	CASSEPLQVGQPQHF	TGTGCCAGCAGTGAGCCGCTGCAGGTGGGTCAGCCCCAGCATTTT
-	TRBV12-3/TRBV12-4	-	TRBJ2-2	CASSSWGAGELFF	TGTGCCAGCAGTTCCTGGGGAGCCGGGGAGCTGTTTTTT
-	TRBV7-9	-	TRBJ2-5	CASSFGGLETQYF	TGTGCCAGCAGCTTCGGCGGACTGGAGACCCAGTACTTC
-	TRBV15	-	TRBJ1-1	CATSRDLVNNQAFF	TGTGCCACCAGCAGAGATTTGGTAAACAACCAAGCTTTCTTT
-	TRBV4-1	-	TRBJ2-2	CASSQGVSGNTGELFF	TGCGCCAGCAGCCAAGGGGTTAGCGGGAACACCGGGGAGCTGTTTTTT
once	TRBV11-3	-	TRBJ2-5	CASSLGGRRGVSSTQYF	TGTGCCAGCAGCTTGGGGGGGCGCCGTGGGGTATCGTCGACCCAGTACTTC
-	TRBV28	TRBD1	TRBJ2-2	CASRGQGFTGELFF	TGTGCCAGCAGAGGACAGGGATTCACCGGGGAGCTGTTTTTT
-	TRBV20-1	-	TRBJ1-5	CSASRGRVDQPQHF	TGCAGTGCTAGTAGGGGCAGGGTCGATCAGCCCCAGCATTTT
-	TRBV10-3	-	TRBJ2-3	CAISESPTDTQYF	TGTGCCATCAGTGAGTCCCCGACAGATACGCAGTATTTT
once	TRBV7-9	-	TRBJ1-5	CASSPSRGGSMDQPQHF	TGTGCCAGCAGCCCCAGCCGGGGGGGCTCAATGGACCAGCCCCAGCATTTT
-	TRBV19	-	TRBJ1-2	CASSTSLTGGYTF	TGTGCCAGTAGTACTTCTCTGACAGGTGGCTACACCTTC
-	TRBV9	TRBD2	TRBJ2-2	CASSVGDYAGELFF	TGTGCCAGCAGCGTAGGGGACTATGCCGGGGAGCTGTTTTTT
-	TRBV4-1	-	TRBJ2-7	CASSQVGGSYEQYF	TGCGCCAGCAGCCAAGTGGGGGGCTCCTACGAGCAGTACTTC
-	TRBV19	-	TRBJ1-3	CASSRGGSGNTIYF	TGTGCCAGTAGTAGGGGCGGCTCTGGAAACACCATATATTTT
-	TRBV7-2	-	TRBJ2-1	CASSWRGPSSYNEQFF	TGTGCCAGCAGCTGGCGCGGCCCCAGCTCCTACAATGAGCAGTTCTTC
-	TRBV6-5	-	TRBJ2-7	CASSKSSGNEQYF	TGTGCCAGCAGCAAGAGCTCAGGGAACGAGCAGTACTTC
-	TRBV19	-	TRBJ1-2	CASSIQGGGYTF	TGTGCCAGTAGTATCCAGGGTGGCGGCTACACCTTC
-	TRBV2	TRBD2	TRBJ2-7	CASGIKREREQYF	TGTGCCAGCGGTATTAAGCGGGAGAGGGAGCAGTACTTC